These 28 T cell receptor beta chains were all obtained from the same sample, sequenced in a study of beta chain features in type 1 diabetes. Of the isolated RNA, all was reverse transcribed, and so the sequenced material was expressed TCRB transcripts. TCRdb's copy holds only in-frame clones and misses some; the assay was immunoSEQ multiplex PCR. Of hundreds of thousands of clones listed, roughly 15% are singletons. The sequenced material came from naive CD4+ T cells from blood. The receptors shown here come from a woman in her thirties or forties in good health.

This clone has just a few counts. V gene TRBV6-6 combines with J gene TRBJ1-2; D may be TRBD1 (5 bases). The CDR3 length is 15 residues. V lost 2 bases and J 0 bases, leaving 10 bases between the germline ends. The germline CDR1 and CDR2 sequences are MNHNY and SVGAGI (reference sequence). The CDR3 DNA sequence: TGTGCCAGCAGTTACACAGGCCAAGCTAACTATGGCTACACCTTC. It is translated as CASSYTGQANYGYTF.

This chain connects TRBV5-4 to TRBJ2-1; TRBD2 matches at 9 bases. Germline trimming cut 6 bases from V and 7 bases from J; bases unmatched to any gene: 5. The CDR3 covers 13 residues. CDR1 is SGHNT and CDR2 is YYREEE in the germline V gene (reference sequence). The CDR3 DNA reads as TGTGCCAGCACCAGCGGGGGGCGGAATGAGCAGTTCTTC. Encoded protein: CASTSGGRNEQFF. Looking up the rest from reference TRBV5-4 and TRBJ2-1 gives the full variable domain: ETGVTQSPTHLIKTRGQQVTLRCSSQSGHNTVSWYQQALGQGPQFIFQYYREEENGRGNFPPRFSGLQFPNYSSELNVNALELDDSALYLCASTSGGRNEQFFGPGTRLTVL.

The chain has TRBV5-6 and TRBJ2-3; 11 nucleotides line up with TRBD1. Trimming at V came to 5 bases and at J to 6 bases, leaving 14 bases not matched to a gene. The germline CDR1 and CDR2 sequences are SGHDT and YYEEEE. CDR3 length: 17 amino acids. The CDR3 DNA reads TGTGCCAGCAGACGGGATCGTCGGACAGGGGGCTGGGATACGCAGTATTTT. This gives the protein CASRRDRRTGGWDTQYF.

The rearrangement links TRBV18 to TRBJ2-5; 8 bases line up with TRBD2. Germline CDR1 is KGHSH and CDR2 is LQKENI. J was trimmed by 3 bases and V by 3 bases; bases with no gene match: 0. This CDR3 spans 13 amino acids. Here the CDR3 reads CASSPGGEETQYF. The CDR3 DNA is TGTGCCAGCTCACCCGGGGGGGAAGAGACCCAGTACTTC.

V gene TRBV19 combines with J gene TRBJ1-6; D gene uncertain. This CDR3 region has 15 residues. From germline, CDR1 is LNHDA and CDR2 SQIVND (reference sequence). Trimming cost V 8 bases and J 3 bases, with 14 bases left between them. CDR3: CASGHGIRYNSPLHF. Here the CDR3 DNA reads TGTGCCAGTGGGCATGGAATCCGCTATAATTCACCCCTCCACTTT.

The CDR3 spells CASSEPSGGVASTDTQYF. In DNA form, the CDR3 reads TGCGCCAGCTCCGAGCCTAGCGGGGGGGTCGCTAGCACAGATACGCAGTATTTT. The chain combines TRBV5-1 with TRBJ2-3, with 12 bases that match TRBD2. The CDR3 extends over 18 amino acids. V lost 7 bases and J lost 0; bases outside the gene matches: 12. The germline gives CDR1 SGHRS, CDR2 YFSETQ. The whole variable domain, remainder taken from reference TRBV5-1 and TRBJ2-3, is KAGVTQTPRYLIKTRGQQVTLSCSPISGHRSVSWYQQTPGQGLQFLFEYFSETQRNKGNFPGRFSGRQFSNSRSEMNVSTLELGDSALYLCASSEPSGGVASTDTQYFGPGTRLTVL.

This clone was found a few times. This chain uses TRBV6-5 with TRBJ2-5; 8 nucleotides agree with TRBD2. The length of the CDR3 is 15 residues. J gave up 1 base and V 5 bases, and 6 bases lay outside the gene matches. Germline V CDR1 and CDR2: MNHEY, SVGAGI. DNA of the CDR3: TGTGCCAGCAGTCTATGGGCGGGGGGCCAAGAGACCCAGTACTTC. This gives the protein CASSLWAGGQETQYF.

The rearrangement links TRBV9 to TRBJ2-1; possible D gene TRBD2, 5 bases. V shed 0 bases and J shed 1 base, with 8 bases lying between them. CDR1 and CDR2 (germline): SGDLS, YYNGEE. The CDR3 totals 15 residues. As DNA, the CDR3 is TGTGCCAGCAGCGTAGGACTACTGTCCTACAATGAGCAGTTCTTC. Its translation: CASSVGLLSYNEQFF.

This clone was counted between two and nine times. The CDR3 DNA follows: TGTGCCAGCAGCGTAGGGGTAGCCCAGACCCAGTACTTC. As protein: CASSVGVAQTQYF. The genes are TRBV9 and TRBJ2-5, with D unresolved. Germline V lookup: CDR1 SGDLS, CDR2 YYNGEE. The CDR3 has 13 amino acids. V lost 0 bases and J 6 bases, leaving 9 bases between the germline ends.

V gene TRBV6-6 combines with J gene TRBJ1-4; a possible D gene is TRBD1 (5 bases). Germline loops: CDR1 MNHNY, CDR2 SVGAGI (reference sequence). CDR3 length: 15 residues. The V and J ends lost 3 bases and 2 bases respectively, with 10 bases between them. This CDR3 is CASSYYSGTNEKLFF. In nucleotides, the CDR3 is TGTGCCAGCAGTTATTATTCAGGGACTAATGAAAAACTGTTTTTT.

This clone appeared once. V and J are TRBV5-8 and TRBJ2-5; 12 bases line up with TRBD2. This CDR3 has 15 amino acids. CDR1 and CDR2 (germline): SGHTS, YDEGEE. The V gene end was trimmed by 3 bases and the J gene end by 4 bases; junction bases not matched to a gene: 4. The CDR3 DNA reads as TGTGCCAGCAGCTACTTGACTAGCGGGGGAGAGACCCAGTACTTC. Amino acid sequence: CASSYLTSGGETQYF.

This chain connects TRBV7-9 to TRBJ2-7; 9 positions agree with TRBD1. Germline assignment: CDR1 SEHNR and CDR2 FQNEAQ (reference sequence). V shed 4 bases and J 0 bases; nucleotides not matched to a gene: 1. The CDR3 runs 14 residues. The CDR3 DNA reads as TGTGCCAGCAGCTCGGGACAGGGCTCCTACGAGCAGTACTTC. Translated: CASSSGQGSYEQYF. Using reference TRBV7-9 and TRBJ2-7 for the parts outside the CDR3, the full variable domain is DTGVSQNPRHKITKRGQNVTFRCDPISEHNRLYWYRQTLGQGPEFLTYFQNEAQLEKSRLLSDRFSAERPKGSFSTLEIQRTEQGDSAMYLCASSSGQGSYEQYFGPGTRLTVT.

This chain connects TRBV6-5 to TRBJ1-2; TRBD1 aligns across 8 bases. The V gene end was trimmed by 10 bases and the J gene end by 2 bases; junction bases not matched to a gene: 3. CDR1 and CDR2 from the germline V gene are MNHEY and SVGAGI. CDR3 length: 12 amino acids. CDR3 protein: CAIRQGNYGYTF. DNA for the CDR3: TGTGCCATTCGACAGGGGAACTATGGCTACACCTTC.

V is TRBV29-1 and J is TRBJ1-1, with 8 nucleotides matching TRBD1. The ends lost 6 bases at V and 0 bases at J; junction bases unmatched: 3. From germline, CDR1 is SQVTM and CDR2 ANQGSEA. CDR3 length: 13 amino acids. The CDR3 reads CSVQGALNTEAFF. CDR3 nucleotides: TGCAGCGTGCAGGGGGCTCTGAACACTGAAGCTTTCTTT.

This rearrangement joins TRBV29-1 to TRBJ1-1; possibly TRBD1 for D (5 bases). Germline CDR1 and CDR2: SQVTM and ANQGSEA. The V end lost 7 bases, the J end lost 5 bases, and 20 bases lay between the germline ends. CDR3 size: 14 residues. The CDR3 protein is CSAGSGGMGTEAFF. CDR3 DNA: TGCAGCGCCGGAAGCGGGGGAATGGGAACTGAAGCTTTCTTT.

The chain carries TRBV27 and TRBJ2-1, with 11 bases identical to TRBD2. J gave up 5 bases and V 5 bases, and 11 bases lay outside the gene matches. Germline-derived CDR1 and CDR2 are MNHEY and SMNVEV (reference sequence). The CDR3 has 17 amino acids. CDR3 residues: CASSGSSRLAGNNEQFF. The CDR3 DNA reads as TGTGCCAGCAGTGGATCATCGAGACTAGCGGGGAACAATGAGCAGTTCTTC.

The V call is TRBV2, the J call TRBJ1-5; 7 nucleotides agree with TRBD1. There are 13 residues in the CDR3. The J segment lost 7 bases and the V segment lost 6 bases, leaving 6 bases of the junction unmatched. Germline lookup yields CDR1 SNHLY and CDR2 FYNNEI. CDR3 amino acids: CASSQRQGQPQHF. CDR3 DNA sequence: TGTGCCAGCAGCCAACGACAGGGCCAGCCCCAGCATTTT. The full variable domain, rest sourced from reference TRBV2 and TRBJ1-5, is EPEVTQTPSHQVTQMGQEVILRCVPISNHLYFYWYRQILGQKVEFLVSFYNNEISEKSEIFDDQFSVERPDGSNFTLKIRSTKLEDSAMYFCASSQRQGQPQHFGDGTRLSIL.

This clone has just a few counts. CDR3 nucleotides: TGTGCCAGCAGCTTAGCGGCTAGCGGGGGGACAGGTGAGCAGTTCTTC. It translates to CASSLAASGGTGEQFF. The rearrangement joins TRBV7-2 to TRBJ2-1; 11 bases map to TRBD2. J was trimmed by 9 bases and V by 0 bases; bases with no gene match: 7. CDR1 and CDR2 (germline): SGHTA, FQGNSA. The CDR3 spans 16 residues.

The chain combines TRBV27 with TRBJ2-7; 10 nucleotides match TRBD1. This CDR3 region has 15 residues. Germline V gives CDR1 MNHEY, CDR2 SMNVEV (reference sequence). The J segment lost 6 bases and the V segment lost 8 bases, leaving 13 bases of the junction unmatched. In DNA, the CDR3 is TGTGCCAGCGCCTCGGACAGGGGGAGAGGCCTCGAGCAGTACTTC. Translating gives CASASDRGRGLEQYF.

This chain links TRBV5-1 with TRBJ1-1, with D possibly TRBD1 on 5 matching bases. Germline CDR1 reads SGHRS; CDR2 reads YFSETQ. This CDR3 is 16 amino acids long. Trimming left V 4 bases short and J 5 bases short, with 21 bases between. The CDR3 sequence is CASSPIEWGGRTEAFF. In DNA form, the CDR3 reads TGCGCCAGCAGCCCCATCGAGTGGGGGGGGAGGACTGAAGCTTTCTTT.

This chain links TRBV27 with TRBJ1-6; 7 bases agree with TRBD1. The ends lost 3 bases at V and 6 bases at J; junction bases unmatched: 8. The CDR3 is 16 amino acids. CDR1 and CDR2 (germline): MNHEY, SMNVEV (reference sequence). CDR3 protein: CASSLRDSRTNSPLHF. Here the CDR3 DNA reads TGTGCCAGCAGTTTGAGGGACAGTCGGACTAATTCACCCCTCCACTTT.

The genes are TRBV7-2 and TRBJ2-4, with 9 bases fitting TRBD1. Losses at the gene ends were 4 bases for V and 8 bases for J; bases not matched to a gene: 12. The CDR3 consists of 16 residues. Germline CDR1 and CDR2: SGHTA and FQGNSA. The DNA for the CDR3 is TGTGCCAGCAGCTCTTGGACAGGGGTCAAAATGGACATTCAGTACTTC. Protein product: CASSSWTGVKMDIQYF.

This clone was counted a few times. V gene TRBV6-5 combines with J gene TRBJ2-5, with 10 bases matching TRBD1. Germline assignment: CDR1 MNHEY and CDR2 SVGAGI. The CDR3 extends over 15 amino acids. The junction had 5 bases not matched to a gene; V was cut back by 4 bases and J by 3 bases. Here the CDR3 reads CASSSNGQGEETQYF. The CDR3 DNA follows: TGTGCCAGCAGTTCCAATGGACAGGGGGAAGAGACCCAGTACTTC.

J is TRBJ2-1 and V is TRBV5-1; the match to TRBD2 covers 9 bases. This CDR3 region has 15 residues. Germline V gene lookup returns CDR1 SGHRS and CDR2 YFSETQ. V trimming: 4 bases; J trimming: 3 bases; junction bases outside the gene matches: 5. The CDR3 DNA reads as TGCGCCAGCAGCATCAATAGCGGGGGCTACAATGAGCAGTTCTTC. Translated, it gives CASSINSGGYNEQFF.

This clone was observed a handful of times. The CDR3 spells CASSPNRDRPNYGYTF. The CDR3 DNA reads TGTGCCAGCAGCCCAAACCGGGACAGACCTAACTATGGCTACACCTTC. This chain uses TRBV7-9 with TRBJ1-2; TRBD1 aligns across 7 bases. J was trimmed by 0 bases and V by 5 bases; bases with no gene match: 9. Germline V gene sequence: CDR1 SEHNR, CDR2 FQNEAQ (reference sequence). CDR3 length equals 16 residues.

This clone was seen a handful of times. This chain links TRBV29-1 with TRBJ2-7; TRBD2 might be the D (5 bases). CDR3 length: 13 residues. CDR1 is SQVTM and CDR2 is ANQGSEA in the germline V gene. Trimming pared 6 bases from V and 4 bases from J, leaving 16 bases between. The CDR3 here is CSVGLRLNYEQYF. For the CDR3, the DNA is TGCAGCGTCGGACTCCGGTTGAATTACGAGCAGTACTTC.

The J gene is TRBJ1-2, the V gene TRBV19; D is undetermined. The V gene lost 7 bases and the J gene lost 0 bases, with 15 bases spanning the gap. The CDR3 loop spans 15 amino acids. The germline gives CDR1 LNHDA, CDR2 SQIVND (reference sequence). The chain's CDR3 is CASTMVAGPNYGYTF. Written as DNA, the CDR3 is TGTGCCAGTACCATGGTGGCAGGCCCTAACTATGGCTACACCTTC. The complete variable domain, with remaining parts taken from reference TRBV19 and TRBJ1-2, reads DGGITQSPKYLFRKEGQNVTLSCEQNLNHDAMYWYRQDPGQGLRLIYYSQIVNDFQKGDIAEGYSVSREKKESFPLTVTSAQKNPTAFYLCASTMVAGPNYGYTFGSGTRLTVV.

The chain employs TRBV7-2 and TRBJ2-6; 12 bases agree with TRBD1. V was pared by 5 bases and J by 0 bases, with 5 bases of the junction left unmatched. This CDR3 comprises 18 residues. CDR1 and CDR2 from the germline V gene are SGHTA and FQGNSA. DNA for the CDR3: TGTGCCAGCAGCACGGGACAGGGGGCCCTCTCTGGGGCCAACGTCCTGACTTTC. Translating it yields CASSTGQGALSGANVLTF.